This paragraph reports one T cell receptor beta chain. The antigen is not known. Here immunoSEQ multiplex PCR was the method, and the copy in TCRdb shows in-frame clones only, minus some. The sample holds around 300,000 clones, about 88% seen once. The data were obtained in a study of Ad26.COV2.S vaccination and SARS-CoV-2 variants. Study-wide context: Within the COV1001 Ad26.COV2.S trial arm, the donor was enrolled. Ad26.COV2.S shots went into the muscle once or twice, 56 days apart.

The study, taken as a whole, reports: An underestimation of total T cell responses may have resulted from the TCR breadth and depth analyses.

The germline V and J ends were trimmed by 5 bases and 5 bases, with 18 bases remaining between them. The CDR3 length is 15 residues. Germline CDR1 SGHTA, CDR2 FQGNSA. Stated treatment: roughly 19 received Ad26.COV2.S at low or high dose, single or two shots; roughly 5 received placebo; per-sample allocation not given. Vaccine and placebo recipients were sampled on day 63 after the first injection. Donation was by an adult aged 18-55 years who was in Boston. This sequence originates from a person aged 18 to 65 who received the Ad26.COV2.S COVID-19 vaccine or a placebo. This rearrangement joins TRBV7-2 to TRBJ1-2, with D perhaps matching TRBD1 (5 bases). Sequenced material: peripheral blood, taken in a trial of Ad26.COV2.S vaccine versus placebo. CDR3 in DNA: TGTGCCAGCAGCCCTCCCGGGACGCCTATTTATGGCTACACCTTC. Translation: CASSPPGTPIYGYTF.